A single T cell receptor (beta chain) is shown here with its context. The antigen remains unidentified. The sample is drawn from a study of T cell repertoires in cytomegalovirus infection. Background on the study: CMV infection together with matching HLA type was indicated by public TCR beta signatures. Study outcomes and limitations: HLA-C-restricted TCR beta clonotypes specific for CMV led the ex vivo response. Using cumulative public TCR beta family frequency, the authors identified those who carried CMV together with the relevant HLA.

The CDR3 has 14 amino acids. V shed 1 base and J shed 7 bases, with 13 bases lying between them. Germline CDR1 SEHNR, CDR2 FQNEAQ (reference sequence). TCRdb used MiXCR to reprocess the reads, holding one entry per CDR3 protein. Among roughly 150,000 distinct CDR3 sequences, around a quarter were seen once, and the ten largest hold over 9.5%. Input material: PBMCs. The sequence was obtained from a human donor in good health (CMV status not recorded). Some clones in this sample may be carry-over from other donors' samples. V and J are TRBV7-9 and TRBJ1-1; unclear D gene. CDR3 DNA: TGTGCCAGCAGCTTAGTGGAAGGCGGAGGTGAAGCTTTCTTT. The encoded protein is CASSLVEGGGEAFF.